The 19 T cell receptor beta chains below were found in one sample sequenced in a study of shared clonotypes between healthy human individuals. Libraries were prepared by immunoSEQ multiplex PCR; TCRdb keeps only in-frame clonotypes and omits some of them. The sample lists more than 400,000 clones, almost 97% seen once, with 0.05% to 0.07% in the top ten. The material sequenced was naive CD4+ T cells sorted from blood. Indicated subset: CD45RA+ positively selected. The receptors here all came from a woman aged 30 to 39 in good health.

V is TRBV12-5 and J is TRBJ1-2; 8 bases map to TRBD1. Trimming took 5 bases from V and 5 from J; bases not matched to a gene: 7. The CDR3 is 14 amino acids. Germline V CDR1 and CDR2: LGHNT, FRNRAP. The CDR3 loop reads CASGIQGALYGYTF. CDR3 nucleotide sequence: TGTGCTAGTGGTATCCAGGGGGCCTTATATGGCTACACCTTC.

The rearrangement uses TRBV4-1 and TRBJ1-2; D unresolved. The CDR3 extends over 18 amino acids. From germline, CDR1 is MGHRA and CDR2 YSYEKL. V gave up 0 bases and J gave up 4 bases, with 21 bases separating them. Here the CDR3 reads CASSQEKVAIRRGYGYTF. CDR3 DNA sequence: TGCGCCAGCAGCCAAGAAAAGGTGGCAATCCGGCGCGGCTATGGCTACACCTTC.

The rearrangement links TRBV5-1 to TRBJ1-1; D gene ambiguous. CDR3 size: 13 residues. Trimming left V 2 bases short and J 7 bases short, with 12 bases between. Germline V gene data show CDR1 as SGHRS and CDR2 as YFSETQ. For the CDR3, the DNA is TGCGCCAGCAGCTTAGAATTCGGTGGTGAAGCTTTCTTT. It encodes CASSLEFGGEAFF.

Comments on this clone: The same CDR3 arises from other DNA sequences in this sample as well. V and J are TRBV18 and TRBJ2-7, with 8 positions matching TRBD1. Germline V gives CDR1 KGHSH, CDR2 LQKENI. Unmatched junction bases numbered 3, after V lost 3 bases and J lost 5 bases. CDR3 length: 13 residues. CDR3 nucleotides: TGTGCCAGCTCACCCGGGACAGGAAACGAGCAGTACTTC. Translated: CASSPGTGNEQYF.

This clone appeared a few times. V and J are TRBV18 and TRBJ1-5; weak D call: TRBD1 (5 bases). Germline V gene data show CDR1 as KGHSH and CDR2 as LQKENI. The CDR3 loop spans 14 amino acids. V dropped 6 bases and J dropped 0 bases, with 9 bases sitting between them. CDR3 protein: CASSLGDSNQPQHF. The CDR3 region has the DNA TGTGCCAGCTCCCTAGGGGATAGCAATCAGCCCCAGCATTTT.

This clone was counted a single time. This rearrangement joins TRBV15 to TRBJ2-2; 9 bases are shared with TRBD1. With 5 bases clipped from V and 3 bases from J, the junction kept 4 bases outside the gene matches. The CDR3 is 15 amino acids. From germline, CDR1 is LNHNV and CDR2 YYDKDF (reference sequence). CDR3 DNA sequence: TGTGCCACCAGCTCGGGACAGGGACACACCGGGGAGCTGTTTTTT. The encoded protein is CATSSGQGHTGELFF.

The chain uses TRBV5-1 and TRBJ2-1; the match to TRBD2 covers 12 bases. V trimming: 7 bases; J trimming: 8 bases; junction bases outside the gene matches: 10. Germline-derived CDR1 and CDR2 are SGHRS and YFSETQ. The CDR3 spans 15 residues. The CDR3 reads CASPERTSGIDEQFF. The CDR3 coding sequence is TGCGCCAGCCCAGAAAGGACTAGCGGGATCGATGAGCAGTTCTTC.

The rearrangement links TRBV18 to TRBJ2-4; 8 bases map to TRBD2. The CDR3 is 16 residues long. Germline CDR1 reads KGHSH; CDR2 reads LQKENI. V shed 4 bases, J shed 1 base, and the junction held 6 bases outside the gene matches. This CDR3 is CASSRDSGIAKNIQYF. The CDR3 DNA sequence: TGTGCCAGCTCACGGGATAGCGGGATTGCCAAAAACATTCAGTACTTC.

As DNA, the CDR3 is TGTGCCAGCAGTCCACAGGAGAACACTGAAGCTTTCTTT. Translation: CASSPQENTEAFF. This rearrangement joins TRBV6-4 to TRBJ1-1; a possible D gene is TRBD1 (5 bases). V was trimmed by 5 bases and J by 1 base, leaving 8 bases between them. The CDR3 has 13 amino acids. In germline, CDR1 is MRHNA, CDR2 SNTAGT.

This clone was counted once. The chain has TRBV30 and TRBJ2-7; D might be TRBD1 or TRBD2, each matching 5 bases. Germline-derived CDR1 and CDR2 are GTSNPN and SVGIG (reference sequence). This CDR3 is built from 13 residues. Between the trimmed V and J ends, which lost 5 bases and 4 bases, there was a span of 15 bases. CDR3 sequence: CAWAGTNPYEQYF. The CDR3 DNA is TGTGCCTGGGCCGGGACGAACCCATACGAGCAGTACTTC.

This chain connects TRBV18 to TRBJ2-2; D call uncertain. V was clipped by 2 bases and J by 7 bases, with 5 bases between them. Germline CDR1 and CDR2: KGHSH and LQKENI. The CDR3 totals 12 residues. In DNA form, the CDR3 reads TGTGCCAGCTCACCATCAAGCGGGGAGCTGTTTTTT. It encodes CASSPSSGELFF.

The chain couples TRBV9 to TRBJ2-7; TRBD2 aligns across 11 bases. Trimming cost V 0 bases and J 6 bases; bases outside gene matches: 5. This CDR3 has 15 amino acids. Germline V lookup: CDR1 SGDLS, CDR2 YYNGEE. DNA for the CDR3: TGTGCCAGCAGCGTAGAGTGGACTAGCGGGTCCGAGCAGTACTTC. Translating gives CASSVEWTSGSEQYF.

The rearrangement uses TRBV19 and TRBJ1-1; 8 nucleotides line up with TRBD1. The CDR3 consists of 17 residues. From germline, CDR1 is LNHDA and CDR2 SQIVND (reference sequence). The V gene end was trimmed by 3 bases and the J gene end by 4 bases; junction bases not matched to a gene: 13. CDR3 sequence reads: CASSIGSDRVFGTEAFF. CDR3 coding DNA: TGTGCCAGTAGTATTGGGTCGGACAGGGTATTTGGCACTGAAGCTTTCTTT.

This CDR3 is CASSLVGSPNTGELFF. DNA for the CDR3: TGTGCCAGCAGCTTAGTGGGCTCCCCGAACACCGGGGAGCTGTTTTTT. The chain carries TRBV7-2 and TRBJ2-2; no definite D call. Germline assignment: CDR1 SGHTA and CDR2 FQGNSA. The CDR3 is 16 amino acids. V lost 1 base, J lost 0 bases, and 9 bases lay in between.

The V gene is TRBV2, the J gene TRBJ1-2, with TRBD1 as a possible D gene (5 bases). Trimming cost V 5 bases and J 5 bases, with 12 bases left between them. CDR1 SNHLY and CDR2 FYNNEI come from the germline V gene. The CDR3 spans 13 residues. CDR3 DNA: TGTGCCAGCAGTAAGACAGATTCATATGGCTACACCTTC. Translating gives CASSKTDSYGYTF.

The rearrangement links TRBV2 to TRBJ2-7; D remains unclear. Per the germline V gene, CDR1 is SNHLY and CDR2 is FYNNEI. V was clipped by 4 bases and J by 3 bases, with 10 bases between them. This CDR3 has 13 amino acids. The CDR3 nucleotides are TGTGCCAGCAGTGTCGGGCGCCACTACGAGCAGTACTTC. Translation: CASSVGRHYEQYF.

This chain links TRBV14 with TRBJ2-2; 11 bases are a match to TRBD2. V shed 0 bases, J shed 6 bases, and the junction held 6 bases outside the gene matches. CDR3 length: 17 amino acids. Germline V gene data show CDR1 as SGHDN and CDR2 as FVKESK. The CDR3 DNA sequence: TGTGCCAGCAGCCAAGACAAACTAGCGGGAGTTTCCGGGGAGCTGTTTTTT. This translates into CASSQDKLAGVSGELFF.

This sequence joins TRBV5-1 and TRBJ2-1, with D possibly called TRBD1 or TRBD2 (5 bases each). Germline values: CDR1 SGHRS, CDR2 YFSETQ. Trimming took off 4 bases at V and 4 bases at J, with 15 bases between the two ends. CDR3 length: 15 residues. The CDR3 here is CASSETGTRYNEQFF. CDR3 nucleotides: TGCGCCAGCAGCGAGACCGGGACCCGTTACAATGAGCAGTTCTTC. Drawing the rest from reference TRBV5-1 and TRBJ2-1, the complete variable domain is KAGVTQTPRYLIKTRGQQVTLSCSPISGHRSVSWYQQTPGQGLQFLFEYFSETQRNKGNFPGRFSGRQFSNSRSEMNVSTLELGDSALYLCASSETGTRYNEQFFGPGTRLTVL.

The table lists this clone with a count of one. The chain employs TRBV4-1 and TRBJ2-5; D unclear. The CDR3 runs to 15 residues. Germline CDR1 MGHRA, CDR2 YSYEKL. V dropped 1 base and J dropped 2 bases, with 11 bases sitting between them. The CDR3 region has the DNA TGCGCCAGCAGCCAAGGGCCTTTAATACAAGAGACCCAGTACTTC. This encodes CASSQGPLIQETQYF.